The following is a T cell receptor (beta chain) sequence with its context. The CDR3 consists of 13 residues. From germline, CDR1 is MNHNS and CDR2 SASEGT. Trimming took 4 bases from V and 9 from J; bases not matched to a gene: 5. Generated by immunoSEQ multiplex PCR, the TCRdb table keeps only in-frame clones and is missing some. The repertoire holds about 710,000 clones, with around 70% as singletons. The data are from a study of shared clonotypes between healthy human individuals. Sequencing was done on a sample of memory CD4+ T cells sorted from blood. Subset specified: CD45RA-negative fraction. The chain carries TRBV6-1 and TRBJ2-1, with 8 bases identical to TRBD1. The receptor's source is a woman in her thirties in good health. The CDR3 here is CASSVGTGGEQFF. DNA of the CDR3: TGTGCCAGCAGTGTAGGAACAGGGGGTGAGCAGTTCTTC.